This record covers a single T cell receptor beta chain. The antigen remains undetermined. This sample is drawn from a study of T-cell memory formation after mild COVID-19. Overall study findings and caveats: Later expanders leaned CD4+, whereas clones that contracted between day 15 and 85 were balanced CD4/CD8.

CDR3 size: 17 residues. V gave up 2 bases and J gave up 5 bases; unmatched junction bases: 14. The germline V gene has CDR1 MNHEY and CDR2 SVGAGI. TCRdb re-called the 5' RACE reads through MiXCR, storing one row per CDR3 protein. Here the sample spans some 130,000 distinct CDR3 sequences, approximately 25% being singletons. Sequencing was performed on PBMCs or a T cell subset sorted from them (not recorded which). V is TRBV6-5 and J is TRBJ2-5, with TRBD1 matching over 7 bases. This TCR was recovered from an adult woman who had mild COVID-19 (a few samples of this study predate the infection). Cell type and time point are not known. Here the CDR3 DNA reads TGTGCCAGCAGTTACCTTCCCGGGACAGCCTTTGGGGAGACCCAGTACTTC. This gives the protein CASSYLPGTAFGETQYF.